Described below is a single TCR beta chain sequence and its context. Its antigen is unknown. PCR primers comprised 60 Vbeta and 13 Jbeta primers. The table came from immunoSEQ multiplex PCR; TCRdb's copy has only in-frame clones and leaves some out. The sample has 100,000 to 150,000 clones; over 65% are singletons. The data were taken from a study of cytomegalovirus exposure and HLA in healthy donors. Study-wide findings and caveats: By HLA locus, TCR association rates varied in a later analysis, with DRB1 showing the most and HLA-C the fewest. In a later analysis, at a false discovery rate of 0.05, over 15,000 TCR beta sequences were associated with HLA alleles.

Germline V gene sequence: CDR1 MGHRA, CDR2 YSYEKL. The CDR3 runs 15 residues. With 0 bases removed from V and 8 bases from J, the gap between germline ends came to 13 bases. The sequenced sample was PBMCs. The clonotype comes from a man between 50 and 59 years old in good health and CMV-seronegative. V usage is TRBV4-1 and J usage is TRBJ2-2; D perhaps matches TRBD2 (6 bases). CDR3 amino acids: CASSQDGGVGGELFF. For the CDR3, the DNA is TGCGCCAGCAGCCAAGATGGCGGGGTTGGGGGGGAGCTGTTTTTT.